This T cell receptor beta chain was retrieved from a study of cytomegalovirus exposure and HLA in healthy donors. Overall study results and limits: The study flagged around 150 TCR beta chains as cytomegalovirus-associated.

CDR1 and CDR2 from the germline V gene are SEHNR and FQNEAQ (reference sequence). The V and J ends lost 6 bases and 8 bases, in that order; junction bases with no gene match: 8. CDR3 length: 15 amino acids. The PCR made use of 60 Vbeta and 13 Jbeta primers. Profiled with immunoSEQ multiplex PCR; TCRdb holds only in-frame clones, not every one. The data contain about 160,000 clones, approximately 80% of them singletons. Remarks on this clone: The antigen is not known.

The TCR originated in a woman between 50 and 59 years old in good health and CMV-seronegative. The rearrangement uses TRBV7-9 and TRBJ1-4; 11 positions agree with TRBD1. The specimen sequenced was PBMCs. The CDR3 loop reads CASSRGTGGEEKLFF. DNA of the CDR3: TGTGCCAGCAGTCGCGGGACAGGGGGAGAGGAAAAACTGTTTTTT.